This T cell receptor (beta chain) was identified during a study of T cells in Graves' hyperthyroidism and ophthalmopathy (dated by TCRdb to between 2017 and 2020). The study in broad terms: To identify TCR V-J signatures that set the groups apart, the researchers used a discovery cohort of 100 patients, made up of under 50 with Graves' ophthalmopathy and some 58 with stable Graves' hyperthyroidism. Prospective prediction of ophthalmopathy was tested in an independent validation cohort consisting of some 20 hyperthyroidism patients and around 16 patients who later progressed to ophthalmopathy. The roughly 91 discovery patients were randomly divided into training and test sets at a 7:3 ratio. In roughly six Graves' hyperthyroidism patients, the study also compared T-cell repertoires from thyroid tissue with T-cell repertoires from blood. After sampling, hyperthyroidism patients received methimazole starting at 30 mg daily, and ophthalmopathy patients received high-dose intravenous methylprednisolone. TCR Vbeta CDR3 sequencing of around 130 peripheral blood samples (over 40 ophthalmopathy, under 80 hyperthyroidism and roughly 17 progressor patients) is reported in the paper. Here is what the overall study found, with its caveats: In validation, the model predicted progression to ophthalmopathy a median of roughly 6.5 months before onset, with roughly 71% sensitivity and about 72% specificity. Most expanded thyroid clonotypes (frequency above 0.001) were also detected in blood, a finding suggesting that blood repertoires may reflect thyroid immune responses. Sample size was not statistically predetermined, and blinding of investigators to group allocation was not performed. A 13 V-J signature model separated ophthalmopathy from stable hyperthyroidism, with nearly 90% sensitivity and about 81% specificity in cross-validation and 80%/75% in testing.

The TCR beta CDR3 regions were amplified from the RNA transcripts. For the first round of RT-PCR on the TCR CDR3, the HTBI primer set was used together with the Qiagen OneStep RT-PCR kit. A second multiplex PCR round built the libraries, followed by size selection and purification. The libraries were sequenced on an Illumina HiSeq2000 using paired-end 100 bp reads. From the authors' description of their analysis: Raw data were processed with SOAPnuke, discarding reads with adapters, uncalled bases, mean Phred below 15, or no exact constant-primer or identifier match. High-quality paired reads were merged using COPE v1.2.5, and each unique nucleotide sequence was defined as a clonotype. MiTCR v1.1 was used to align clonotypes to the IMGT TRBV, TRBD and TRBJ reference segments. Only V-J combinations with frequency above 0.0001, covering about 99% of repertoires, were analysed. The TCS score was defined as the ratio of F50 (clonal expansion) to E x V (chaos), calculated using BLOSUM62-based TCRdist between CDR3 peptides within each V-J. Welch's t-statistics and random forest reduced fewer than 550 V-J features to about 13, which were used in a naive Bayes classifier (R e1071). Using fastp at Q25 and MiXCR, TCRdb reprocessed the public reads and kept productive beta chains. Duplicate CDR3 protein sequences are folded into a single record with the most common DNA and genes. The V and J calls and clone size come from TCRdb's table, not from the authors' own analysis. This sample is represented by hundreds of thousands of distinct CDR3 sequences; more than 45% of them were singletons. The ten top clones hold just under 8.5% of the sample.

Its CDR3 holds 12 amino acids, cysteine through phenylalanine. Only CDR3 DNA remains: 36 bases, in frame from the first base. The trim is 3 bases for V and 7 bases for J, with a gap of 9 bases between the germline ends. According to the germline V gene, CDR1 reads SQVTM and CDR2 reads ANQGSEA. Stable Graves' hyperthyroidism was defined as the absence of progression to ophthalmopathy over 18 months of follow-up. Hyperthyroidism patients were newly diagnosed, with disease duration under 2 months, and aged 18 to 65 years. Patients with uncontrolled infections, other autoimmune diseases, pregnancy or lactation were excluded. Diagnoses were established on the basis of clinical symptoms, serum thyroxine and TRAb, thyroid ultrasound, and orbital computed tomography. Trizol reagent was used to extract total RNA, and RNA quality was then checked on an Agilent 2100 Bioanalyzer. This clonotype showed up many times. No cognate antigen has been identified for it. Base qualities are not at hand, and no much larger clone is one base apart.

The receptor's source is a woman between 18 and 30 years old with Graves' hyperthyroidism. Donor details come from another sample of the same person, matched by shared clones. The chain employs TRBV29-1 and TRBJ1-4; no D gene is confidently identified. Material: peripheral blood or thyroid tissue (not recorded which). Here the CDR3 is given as CSVDGDGEKLFF. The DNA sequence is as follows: TGCAGCGTTGACGGGGATGGTGAAAAACTGTTTTTT.